The subject of this entry is one T cell receptor beta chain. What it recognizes is unknown. Each CDR3 protein gets one entry after TCRdb re-called the 5' RACE reads with MiXCR. Of 1,800,000 or so distinct CDR3 sequences listed, about 31% are singletons. This CDR3 region has 13 residues. Germline loops: CDR1 SGHAT, CDR2 FQDESV (reference sequence). Deletions cut 3 bases from V and 1 base from J, with 6 bases between. This record belongs to a study of identical twins. Points from the study as a whole: A partial confounding effect on zero-insertion analyses could come from invariant MAIT and iNKT cells. Conclusions relied on cross-sectional statistical analysis, not following the same donors.

Sequencing was performed on cord blood. The chain couples TRBV11-1 to TRBJ1-1; D gene ambiguous. The receptor was derived from a newborn girl in good health. CDR3 coding DNA: TGTGCCAGCAGCTTTCAAGCGAACACTGAAGCTTTCTTT. The encoded protein is CASSFQANTEAFF. The full variable domain, its missing parts supplied by reference TRBV11-1 and TRBJ1-1, is EAEVAQSPRYKITEKSQAVAFWCDPISGHATLYWYRQILGQGPELLVQFQDESVVDDSQLPKDRFSAERLKGVDSTLKIQPAELGDSAMYLCASSFQANTEAFFGQGTRLTVV.